This T cell receptor beta chain was recovered during a study of T cell responses to AZD1222 COVID-19 vaccine. Here immunoSEQ multiplex PCR was the method, and the copy in TCRdb shows in-frame clones only, minus some. The sample holds 65,000 to 85,000 clones, 90% seen once. The CDR3 is 14 amino acids. V was trimmed by 3 bases and J by 4 bases, leaving 15 bases between them. Germline CDR1 SQVTM, CDR2 ANQGSEA. The receptor's source is an adult in good health. Sequenced here: peripheral blood, sampled on day 0 of AZD1222 vaccination. V is TRBV29-1 and J is TRBJ1-1; a possible D gene is TRBD1 (6 bases). The CDR3 nucleotides read TGCAGCGTTGACCCTCGGGCAGGGGTCACTGAAGCTTTCTTT. This sequence encodes CSVDPRAGVTEAFF.